This TCR beta chain was sequenced for a study of blood T cell repertoires in COVID-19. About the research overall: Material from acute and convalescent COVID-19 was sourced from the United States, Italy and Spain. The analysed material was cDNA or gDNA that came from T cells, B-cell-depleted T cells, or PBMCs.

V shed 0 bases, J shed 6 bases, and the junction held 5 bases outside the gene matches. CDR3 length: 15 residues. Germline-derived CDR1 and CDR2 are SGHNT and YYREEE (reference sequence). Original methodology: Scientists estimated how many nucleated cells there were by amplifying reference gene primers. The protocol was immunoSEQ multiplex PCR, while the TCRdb copy is restricted to in-frame clones and leaves out a portion. The V and J calls and clone size are taken from that table; D and trimming were inferred from the DNA. The sample includes about 110,000 clones, nearly 85% of them seen just once. This receptor was identified in a woman between 50 and 59 years old with acute or convalescent COVID-19. The rearrangement links TRBV5-4 to TRBJ2-2, with 7 bases aligning to TRBD1. Sequencing was carried out using peripheral blood. The CDR3 is CASSLAKGAAGELFF. Written as DNA, the CDR3 is TGTGCCAGCAGCTTGGCCAAGGGGGCCGCCGGGGAGCTGTTTTTT.